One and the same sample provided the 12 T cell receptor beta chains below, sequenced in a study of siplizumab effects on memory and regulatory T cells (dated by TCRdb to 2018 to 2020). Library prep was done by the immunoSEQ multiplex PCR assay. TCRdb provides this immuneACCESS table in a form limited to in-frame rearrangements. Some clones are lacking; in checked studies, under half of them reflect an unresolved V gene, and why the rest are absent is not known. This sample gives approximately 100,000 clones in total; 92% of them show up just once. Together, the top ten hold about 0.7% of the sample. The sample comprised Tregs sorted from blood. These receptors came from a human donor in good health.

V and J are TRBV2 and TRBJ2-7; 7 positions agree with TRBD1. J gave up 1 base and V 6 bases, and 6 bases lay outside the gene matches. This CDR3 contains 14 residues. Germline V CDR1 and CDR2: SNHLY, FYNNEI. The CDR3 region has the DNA TGTGCCAGCAGGGCGGCCAGGGGGTCCTACGAGCAGTACTTC. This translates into CASRAARGSYEQYF.

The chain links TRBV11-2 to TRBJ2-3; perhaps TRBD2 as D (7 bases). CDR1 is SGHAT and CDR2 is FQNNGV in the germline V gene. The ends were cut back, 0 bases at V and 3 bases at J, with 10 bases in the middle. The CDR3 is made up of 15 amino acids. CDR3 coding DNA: TGTGCCAGCAGCTTAGAAGGGAGGGGGACAGATACGCAGTATTTT. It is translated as CASSLEGRGTDTQYF.

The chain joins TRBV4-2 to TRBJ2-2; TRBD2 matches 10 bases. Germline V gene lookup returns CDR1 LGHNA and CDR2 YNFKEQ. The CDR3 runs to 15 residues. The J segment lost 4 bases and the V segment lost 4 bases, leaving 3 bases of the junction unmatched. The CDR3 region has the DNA TGTGCCAGCAGCCGGACTAGCGGCGGCACCGGGGAGCTGTTTTTT. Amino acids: CASSRTSGGTGELFF.

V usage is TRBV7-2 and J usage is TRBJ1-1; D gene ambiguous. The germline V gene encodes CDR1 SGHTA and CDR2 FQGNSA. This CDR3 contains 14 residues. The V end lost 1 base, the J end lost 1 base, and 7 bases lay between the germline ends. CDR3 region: CASSLGVWNTEAFF. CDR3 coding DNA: TGTGCCAGCAGCTTAGGGGTTTGGAACACTGAAGCTTTCTTT.

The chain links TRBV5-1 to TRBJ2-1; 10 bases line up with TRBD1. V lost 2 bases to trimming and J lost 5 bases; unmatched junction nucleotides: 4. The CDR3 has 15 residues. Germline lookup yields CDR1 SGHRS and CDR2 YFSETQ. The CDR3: CASSLPGQGNNEQFF. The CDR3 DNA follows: TGCGCCAGCAGCTTACCGGGACAGGGGAACAATGAGCAGTTCTTC.

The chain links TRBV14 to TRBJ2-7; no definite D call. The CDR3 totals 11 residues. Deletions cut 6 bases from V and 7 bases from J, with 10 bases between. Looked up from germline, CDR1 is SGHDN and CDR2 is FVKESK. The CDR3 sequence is CASSYSREQYF. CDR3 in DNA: TGTGCCAGCAGTTACAGTCGGGAGCAGTACTTC. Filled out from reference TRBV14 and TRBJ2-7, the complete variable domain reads EAGVTQFPSHSVIEKGQTVTLRCDPISGHDNLYWYRRVMGKEIKFLLHFVKESKQDESGMPNNRFLAERTGGTYSTLKVQPAELEDSGVYFCASSYSREQYFGPGTRLTVT.

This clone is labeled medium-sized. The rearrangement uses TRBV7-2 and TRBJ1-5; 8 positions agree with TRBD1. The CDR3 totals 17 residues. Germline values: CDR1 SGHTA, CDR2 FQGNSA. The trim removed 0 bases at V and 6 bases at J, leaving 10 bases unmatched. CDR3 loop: CASSLAIRQGTGQPQHF. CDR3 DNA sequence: TGTGCCAGCAGCTTAGCCATACGACAGGGGACGGGTCAGCCCCAGCATTTT.

The CDR3, as DNA: TGTGCCAGCTCACCAAGAGAGGGGCCCCAGCATTTT. It yields the protein CASSPREGPQHF. The rearrangement uses TRBV18 and TRBJ1-5; D is unresolved. Trimming cost V 2 bases and J 9 bases, with 8 bases left between them. Germline assignment: CDR1 KGHSH and CDR2 LQKENI. This CDR3 comprises 12 residues.

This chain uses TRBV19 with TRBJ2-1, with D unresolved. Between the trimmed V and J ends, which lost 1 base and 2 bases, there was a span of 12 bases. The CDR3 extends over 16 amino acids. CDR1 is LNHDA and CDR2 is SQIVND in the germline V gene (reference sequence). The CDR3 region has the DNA TGTGCCAGTAGTATAGTTGACTTAATGGCCTACAATGAGCAGTTCTTC. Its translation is CASSIVDLMAYNEQFF. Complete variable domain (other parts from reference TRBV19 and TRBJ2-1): DGGITQSPKYLFRKEGQNVTLSCEQNLNHDAMYWYRQDPGQGLRLIYYSQIVNDFQKGDIAEGYSVSREKKESFPLTVTSAQKNPTAFYLCASSIVDLMAYNEQFFGPGTRLTVL.

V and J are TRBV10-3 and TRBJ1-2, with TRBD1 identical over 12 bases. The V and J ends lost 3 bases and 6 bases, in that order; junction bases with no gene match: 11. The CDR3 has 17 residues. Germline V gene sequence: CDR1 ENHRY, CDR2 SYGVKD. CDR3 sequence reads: CAISDPGTGGGGNGYTF. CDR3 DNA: TGTGCCATCAGTGATCCGGGGACAGGGGGCGGGGGCAATGGCTACACCTTC.

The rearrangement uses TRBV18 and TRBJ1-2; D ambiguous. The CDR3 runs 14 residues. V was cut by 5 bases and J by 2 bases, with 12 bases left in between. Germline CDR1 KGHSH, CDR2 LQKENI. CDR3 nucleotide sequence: TGTGCCAGCTCAAACGCCGTCAGCAACTATGGCTACACCTTC. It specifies CASSNAVSNYGYTF.

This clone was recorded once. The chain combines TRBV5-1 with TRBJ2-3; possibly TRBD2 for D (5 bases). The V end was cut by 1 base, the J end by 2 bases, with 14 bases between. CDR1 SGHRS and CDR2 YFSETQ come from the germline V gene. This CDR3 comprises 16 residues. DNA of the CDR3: TGCGCCAGCAGCTTGCTAGCTGGTGGGGTCACAGATACGCAGTATTTT. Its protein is CASSLLAGGVTDTQYF.